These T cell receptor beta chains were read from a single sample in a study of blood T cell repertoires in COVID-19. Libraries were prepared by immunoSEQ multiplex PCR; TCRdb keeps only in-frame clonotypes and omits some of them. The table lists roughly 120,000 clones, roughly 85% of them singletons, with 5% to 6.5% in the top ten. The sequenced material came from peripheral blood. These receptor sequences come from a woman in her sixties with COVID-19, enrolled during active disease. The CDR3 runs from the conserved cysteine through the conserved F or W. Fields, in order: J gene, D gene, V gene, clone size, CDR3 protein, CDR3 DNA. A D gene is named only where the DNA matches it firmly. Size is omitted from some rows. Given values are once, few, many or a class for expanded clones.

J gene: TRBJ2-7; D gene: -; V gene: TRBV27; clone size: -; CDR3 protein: CASRRDSPYEQYF; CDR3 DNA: TGTGCCAGCAGGCGGGACAGCCCCTACGAGCAGTACTTC
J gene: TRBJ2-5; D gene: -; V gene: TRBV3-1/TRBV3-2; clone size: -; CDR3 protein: CASSQTGTQETQYF; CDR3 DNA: TGTGCCAGCAGCCAAACAGGGACCCAAGAGACCCAGTACTTC
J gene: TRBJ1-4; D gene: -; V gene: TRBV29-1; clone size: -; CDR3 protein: CSVVSGGGEKLFF; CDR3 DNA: TGCAGCGTTGTTTCTGGGGGAGGGGAAAAACTGTTTTTT
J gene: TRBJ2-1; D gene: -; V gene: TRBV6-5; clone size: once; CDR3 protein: CASSTGNEYNEQFF; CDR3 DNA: TGTGCCAGCAGTACAGGGAACGAGTACAATGAGCAGTTCTTC
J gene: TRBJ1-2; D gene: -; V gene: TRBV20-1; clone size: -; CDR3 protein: CSASKTGSNYGYTF; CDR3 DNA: TGCAGTGCTAGTAAAACAGGGTCTAACTATGGCTACACCTTC
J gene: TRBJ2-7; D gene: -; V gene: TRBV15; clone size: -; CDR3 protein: CATSRDRTREYF; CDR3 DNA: TGTGCCACCAGCAGAGATCGCACGAGGGAGTACTTC
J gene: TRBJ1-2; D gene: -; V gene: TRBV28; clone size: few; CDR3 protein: CASSLAEVGYGYTF; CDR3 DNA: TGTGCCAGCAGTTTGGCCGAGGTAGGCTATGGCTACACCTTC
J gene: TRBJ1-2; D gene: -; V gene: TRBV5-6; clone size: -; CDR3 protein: CASSLFSEPNYGYTF; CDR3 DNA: TGTGCCAGCAGCTTATTCTCGGAGCCTAACTATGGCTACACCTTC
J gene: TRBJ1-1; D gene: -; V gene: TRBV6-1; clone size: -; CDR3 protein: CASSDARDTEAFF; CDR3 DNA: TGTGCCAGCAGTGACGCCAGGGACACTGAAGCTTTCTTT
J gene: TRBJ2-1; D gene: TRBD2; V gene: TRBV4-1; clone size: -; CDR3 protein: CASSLSAGGLGDEQFF; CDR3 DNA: TGCGCCAGCAGCCTGTCAGCGGGGGGTTTAGGCGATGAGCAGTTCTTC
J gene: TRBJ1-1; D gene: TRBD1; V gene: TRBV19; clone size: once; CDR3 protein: CASSIGQGVTEAFF; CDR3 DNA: TGTGCCAGTAGTATAGGACAGGGGGTCACTGAAGCTTTCTTT
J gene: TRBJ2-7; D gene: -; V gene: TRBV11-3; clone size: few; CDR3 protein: CASSLTQSYEQYF; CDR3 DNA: TGTGCCAGCAGCTTAACTCAAAGCTACGAGCAGTACTTC
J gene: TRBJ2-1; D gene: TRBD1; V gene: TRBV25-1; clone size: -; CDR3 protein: CASSELGDRDVSYNEQFF; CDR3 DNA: TGTGCCAGCAGTGAATTAGGGGACAGAGACGTCTCGTACAATGAGCAGTTCTTC
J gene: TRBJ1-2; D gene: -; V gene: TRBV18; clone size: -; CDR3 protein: CASSRDNGGYTF; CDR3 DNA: TGTGCCAGCTCCCGGGACAATGGAGGCTACACCTTC
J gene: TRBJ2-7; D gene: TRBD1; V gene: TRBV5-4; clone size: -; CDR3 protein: CASSQSDRVGSYEQYF; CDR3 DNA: TGTGCCAGCAGTCAATCCGACAGGGTGGGATCCTACGAGCAGTACTTC
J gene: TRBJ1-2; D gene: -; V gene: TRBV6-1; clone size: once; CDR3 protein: CASSEAEAGRNYYGYTF; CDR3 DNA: TGTGCCAGCAGTGAAGCTGAAGCAGGGAGGAATTACTATGGCTACACCTTC
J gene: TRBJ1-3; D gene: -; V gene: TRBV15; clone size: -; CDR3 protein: CATSRTPTLGGNSGNTIYF; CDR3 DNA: TGTGCCACCAGCAGGACCCCCACCCTAGGAGGGAACTCTGGAAACACCATATATTTT
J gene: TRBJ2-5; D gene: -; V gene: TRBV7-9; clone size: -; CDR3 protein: CASRGQNTLETQYF; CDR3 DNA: TGTGCCAGCAGGGGACAAAACACCTTAGAGACCCAGTACTTC
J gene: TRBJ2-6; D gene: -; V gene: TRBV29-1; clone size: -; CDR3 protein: CSVDSSGANVLTF; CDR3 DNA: TGCAGCGTTGACAGCTCTGGGGCCAACGTCCTGACTTTC
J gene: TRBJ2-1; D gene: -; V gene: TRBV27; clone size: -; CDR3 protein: CASSLRLTHEQFF; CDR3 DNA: TGTGCCAGCAGTTTACGCCTAACCCATGAGCAGTTCTTC
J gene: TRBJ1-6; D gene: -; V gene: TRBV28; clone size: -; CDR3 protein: CASSHQQGWNSPLHF; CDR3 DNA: TGTGCCAGCAGTCACCAACAGGGTTGGAATTCACCCCTCCACTTT
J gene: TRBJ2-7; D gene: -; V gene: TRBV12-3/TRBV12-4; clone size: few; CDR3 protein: CASRNSPGAEQYF; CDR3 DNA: TGTGCCAGCAGGAACAGTCCAGGGGCCGAGCAGTACTTC
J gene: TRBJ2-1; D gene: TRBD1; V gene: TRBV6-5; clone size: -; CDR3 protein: CASSPQGGVNNEQFF; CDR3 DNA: TGTGCCAGCAGTCCACAGGGGGGAGTTAACAATGAGCAGTTCTTC
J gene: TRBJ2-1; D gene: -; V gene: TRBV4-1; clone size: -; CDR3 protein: CASSTAPVTVSSYNEQFF; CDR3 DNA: TGCGCCAGCAGCACCGCCCCCGTTACAGTGAGCTCCTACAATGAGCAGTTCTTC
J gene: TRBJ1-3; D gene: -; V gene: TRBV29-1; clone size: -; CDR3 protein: CSVAKERWGAGNTIYF; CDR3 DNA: TGCAGCGTTGCGAAAGAGAGGTGGGGAGCAGGAAACACCATATATTTT
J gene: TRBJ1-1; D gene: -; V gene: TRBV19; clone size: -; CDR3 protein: CASSPTGGSEAFF; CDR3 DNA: TGTGCCAGTAGCCCGACCGGGGGTAGTGAAGCTTTCTTT
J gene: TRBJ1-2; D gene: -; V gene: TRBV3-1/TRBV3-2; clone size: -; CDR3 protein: CASSHEQGYGYTF; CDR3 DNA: TGTGCCAGCAGCCATGAGCAGGGCTATGGCTACACCTTC
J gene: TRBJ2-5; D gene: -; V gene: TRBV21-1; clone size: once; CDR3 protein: CASSNPRLGQETQYF; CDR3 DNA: TGTGCCAGCAGCAACCCCCGACTAGGCCAAGAGACCCAGTACTTC
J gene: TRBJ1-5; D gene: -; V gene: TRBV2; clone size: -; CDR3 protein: CASSEERRESEAQHF; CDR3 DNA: TGTGCCAGCAGTGAAGAGCGTAGGGAGTCGGAAGCCCAGCATTTT
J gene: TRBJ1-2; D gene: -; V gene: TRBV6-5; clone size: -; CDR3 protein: CASSYSTGYGYTF; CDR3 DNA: TGTGCCAGCAGTTACTCGACGGGCTATGGCTACACCTTC
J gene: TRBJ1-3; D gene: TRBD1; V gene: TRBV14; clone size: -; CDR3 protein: CASRAPGTGAGNTIYF; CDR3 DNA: TGTGCCAGCCGCGCCCCGGGTACAGGGGCTGGAAACACCATATATTTT
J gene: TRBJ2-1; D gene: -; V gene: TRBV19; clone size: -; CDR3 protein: CASSIRESGSYNEQFF; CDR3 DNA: TGTGCCAGTAGTATTCGGGAGTCGGGCTCCTACAATGAGCAGTTCTTC
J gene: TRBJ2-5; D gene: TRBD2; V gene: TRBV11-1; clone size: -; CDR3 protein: CASSLVAGGNQETQYF; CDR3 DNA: TGTGCCAGCAGCTTAGTAGCGGGGGGAAACCAAGAGACCCAGTACTTC
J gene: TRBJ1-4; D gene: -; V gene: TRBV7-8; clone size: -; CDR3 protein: CASSLVTGQDNEKLFF; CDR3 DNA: TGTGCCAGCAGCTTAGTTACGGGACAAGATAATGAAAAACTGTTTTTT
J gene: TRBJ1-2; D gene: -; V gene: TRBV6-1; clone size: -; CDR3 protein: CASSEDRVGYTF; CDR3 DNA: TGTGCCAGCAGTGAAGATCGGGTTGGCTACACCTTC
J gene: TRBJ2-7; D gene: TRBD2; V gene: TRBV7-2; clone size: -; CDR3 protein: CASSFGLAGGSYEQYF; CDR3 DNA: TGTGCCAGCAGCTTTGGACTAGCGGGGGGATCCTACGAGCAGTACTTC
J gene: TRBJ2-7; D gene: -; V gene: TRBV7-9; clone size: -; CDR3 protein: CASSLLGGASYEQYF; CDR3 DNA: TGTGCCAGCAGCTTACTGGGGGGGGCGAGTTACGAGCAGTACTTC
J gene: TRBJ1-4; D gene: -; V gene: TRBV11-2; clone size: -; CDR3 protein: CASSLMAATNEKLFF; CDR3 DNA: TGTGCCAGCAGCTTAATGGCGGCAACTAATGAAAAACTGTTTTTT
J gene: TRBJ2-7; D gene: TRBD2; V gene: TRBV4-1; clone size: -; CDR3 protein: CASSQGPSGTYEQYF; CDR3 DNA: TGCGCCAGCAGCCAAGGCCCTAGCGGGACCTACGAGCAGTACTTC
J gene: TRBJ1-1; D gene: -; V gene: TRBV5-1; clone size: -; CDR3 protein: CASSLAGNTEAFF; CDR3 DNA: TGCGCCAGCAGCTTGGCGGGAAACACTGAAGCTTTCTTT
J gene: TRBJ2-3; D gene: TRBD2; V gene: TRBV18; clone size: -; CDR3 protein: CASSPPLSRGGVTDTQYF; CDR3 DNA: TGTGCCAGCTCACCACCTCTATCGCGGGGGGGCGTCACAGATACGCAGTATTTT
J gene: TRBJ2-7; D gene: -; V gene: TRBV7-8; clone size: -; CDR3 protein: CASSPDRSEQYF; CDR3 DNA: TGTGCCAGCAGCCCAGACAGAAGCGAGCAGTACTTC
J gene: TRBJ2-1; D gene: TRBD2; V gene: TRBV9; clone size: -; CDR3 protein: CASSVGLAGADEQFF; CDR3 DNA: TGTGCCAGCAGCGTAGGGCTAGCGGGGGCCGATGAGCAGTTCTTC
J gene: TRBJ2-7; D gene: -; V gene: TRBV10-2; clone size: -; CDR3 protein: CASSVGHSSSYEQYF; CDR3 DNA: TGCGCCAGCAGTGTCGGACATTCGAGCTCCTACGAGCAGTACTTC
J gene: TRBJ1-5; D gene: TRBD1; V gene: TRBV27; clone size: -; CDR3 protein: CASSPKTGGSWQPQHF; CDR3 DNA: TGTGCCAGCAGTCCGAAGACAGGGGGCAGTTGGCAGCCCCAGCATTTT
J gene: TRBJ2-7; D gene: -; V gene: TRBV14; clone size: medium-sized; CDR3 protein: CASSQAGHLFYEQYF; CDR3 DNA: TGTGCCAGCAGCCAAGCGGGACACCTCTTCTACGAGCAGTACTTC
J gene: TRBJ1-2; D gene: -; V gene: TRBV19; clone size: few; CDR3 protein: CASKTVANYGYTF; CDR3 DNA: TGTGCCAGTAAGACAGTCGCTAACTATGGCTACACCTTC